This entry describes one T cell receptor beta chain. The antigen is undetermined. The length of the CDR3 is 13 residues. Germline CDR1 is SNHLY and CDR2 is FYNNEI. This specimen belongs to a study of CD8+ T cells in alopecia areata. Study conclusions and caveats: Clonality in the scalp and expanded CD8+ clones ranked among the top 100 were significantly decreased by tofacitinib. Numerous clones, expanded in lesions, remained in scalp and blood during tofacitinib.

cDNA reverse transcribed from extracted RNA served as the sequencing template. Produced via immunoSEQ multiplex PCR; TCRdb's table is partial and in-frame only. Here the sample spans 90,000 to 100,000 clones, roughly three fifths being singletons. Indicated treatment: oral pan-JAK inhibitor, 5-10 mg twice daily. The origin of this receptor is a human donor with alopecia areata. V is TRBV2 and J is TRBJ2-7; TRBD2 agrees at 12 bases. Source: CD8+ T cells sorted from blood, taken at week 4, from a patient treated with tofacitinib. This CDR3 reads CAAGLAGGPEQYF. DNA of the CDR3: TGTGCGGCGGGGCTAGCGGGAGGGCCTGAGCAGTACTTC.